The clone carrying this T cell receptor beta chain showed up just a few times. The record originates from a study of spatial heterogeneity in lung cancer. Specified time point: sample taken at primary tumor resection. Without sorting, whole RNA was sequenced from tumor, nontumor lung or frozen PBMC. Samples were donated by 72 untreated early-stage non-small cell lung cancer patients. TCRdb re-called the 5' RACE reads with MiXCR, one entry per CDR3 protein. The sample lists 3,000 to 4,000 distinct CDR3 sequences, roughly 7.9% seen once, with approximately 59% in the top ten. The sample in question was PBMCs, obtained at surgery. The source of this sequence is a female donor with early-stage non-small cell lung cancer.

The CDR3 loop is CASSGTYEQYF. CDR3 DNA: TGTGCCAGCAGTGGCACCTACGAGCAGTACTTC. V is TRBV6-1 and J is TRBJ2-7; D not resolved. Germline loops: CDR1 MNHNS, CDR2 SASEGT. The CDR3 is 11 amino acids. Trimming shortened V by 4 bases and J by 2 bases, and 3 bases separated the two germline ends.